The entry below describes one T cell receptor (beta chain). The data stem from a study of blood T cell repertoires in COVID-19. Study context: The origin of the acute and convalescent COVID-19 samples was the United States, Italy and Spain. Sources were T cells, B-cell-depleted T cells, or PBMCs; the material itself was cDNA or gDNA.

The CDR3 contains 18 residues. Source study methods: Counts of nucleated cells, estimated from reference gene primer amplification, were obtained. Some clones are missing from TCRdb's copy, which holds only in-frame ones; the method was immunoSEQ multiplex PCR. The V and J calls and clone size were taken over from that table, and D and trimming were inferred from the DNA. In the table there are about 46,000 clones, roughly 85% of which are singletons. The source is a human donor in a cohort sampled during active COVID-19. The donor label of this sample is uncertain. The sample was peripheral blood. The chain is built from TRBV12-2 and TRBJ2-1; TRBD2 is the table's D call and was not checked against the DNA. TRBV12-2 is termed a pseudogene. CDR3 residues: CASRFTSRTSSSYNEQFF. The CDR3 DNA reads TGTGCAAGTCGCTTCACCTCTCGGACTAGCAGTTCCTACAATGAGCAGTTCTTC.